The 20 T cell receptor beta chains listed next were all sequenced from one sample in a study of shared clonotypes between healthy human individuals. CD45RO-negative, CCR7-positively selected cells formed the naive CD8 fraction, excluding terminally differentiated effector memory CD45RA+ cells. Profiling relied on immunoSEQ multiplex PCR, and the TCRdb table lists in-frame clones only, not all of them. The data contain some 2,100,000 clones, under 95% of them seen just once; the ten biggest clones take up around 1.7%. Material: naive CD8+ T cells from PBMCs. The receptors shown here come from a man between 18 and 29 years old in good health. Some clones in this sample may be carry-over from other donors' samples.

This chain links TRBV5-6 with TRBJ2-4; weak D call: TRBD2 (5 bases). Germline V gene data show CDR1 as SGHDT and CDR2 as YYEEEE. CDR3 length: 16 residues. V lost 1 base and J 1 base, leaving 12 bases between the germline ends. CDR3 bases: TGTGCCAGCAGCTTGACGAGGGTGAGGGCCAAAAACATTCAGTACTTC. This codes for CASSLTRVRAKNIQYF.

The chain joins TRBV9 to TRBJ2-1; 9 nucleotides align to TRBD2. CDR1 is SGDLS, CDR2 YYNGEE, per germline. CDR3 length: 15 amino acids. V gave up 4 bases and J gave up 4 bases; unmatched junction bases: 6. CDR3 sequence (DNA): TGTGCCAGCAGCACAGGGACTAGCCGATACAATGAGCAGTTCTTC. Translating gives CASSTGTSRYNEQFF.

The V call is TRBV5-1, the J call TRBJ1-3; no clear D. Germline loops: CDR1 SGHRS, CDR2 YFSETQ. This CDR3 comprises 11 residues. Trimming left V 6 bases short and J 4 bases short, with 5 bases between. CDR3 DNA sequence: TGCGCCAGCACCTTCGGAAACACCATATATTTT. Its translation is CASTFGNTIYF.

In the case of this clone: Other DNA sequences of this sample code for an identical CDR3. The chain recombines TRBV27 with TRBJ2-1; 9 nucleotides line up with TRBD2. Trimming cost V 3 bases and J 4 bases; bases outside gene matches: 4. This CDR3 has 15 amino acids. Germline V gene sequence: CDR1 MNHEY, CDR2 SMNVEV (reference sequence). CDR3 bases: TGTGCCAGCAGTTTTGGTCTAGCGGGGTACAATGAGCAGTTCTTC. Translating it yields CASSFGLAGYNEQFF.

This rearrangement joins TRBV6-6 to TRBJ2-3, with no clear D. This CDR3 has 12 residues. The germline CDR1 and CDR2 sequences are MNHNY and SVGAGI (reference sequence). The V end lost 0 bases, the J end lost 6 bases, and 4 bases lay between the germline ends. CDR3: CASSYSRDTQYF. Here the CDR3 DNA reads TGTGCCAGCAGTTACTCGCGGGATACGCAGTATTTT.

The chain combines TRBV6-5 with TRBJ1-4, with TRBD1 matching 8 bases. This CDR3 has 16 residues. Germline assignment: CDR1 MNHEY and CDR2 SVGAGI. V lost 2 bases and J lost 3; bases outside the gene matches: 5. In nucleotides, the CDR3 is TGTGCCAGCAGTTACGAGTCGACAGGGGCTAATGAAAAACTGTTTTTT. This codes for CASSYESTGANEKLFF.

The chain combines TRBV29-1 with TRBJ2-1; D may be TRBD1 (6 bases). CDR3 size: 14 residues. Trimming removed 3 bases at V and 7 bases at J, with 16 bases between. CDR1 and CDR2 (germline): SQVTM, ANQGSEA. DNA of the CDR3: TGCAGCGTTGATGGGGCAGGGGTCTTAAATGAGCAGTTCTTC. Translation: CSVDGAGVLNEQFF.

This chain connects TRBV27 to TRBJ2-1; unclear D gene. Germline V CDR1 and CDR2: MNHEY, SMNVEV (reference sequence). Trimming stripped 3 bases from V and 9 bases from J, with 9 bases between. The length of the CDR3 is 12 residues. DNA of the CDR3: TGTGCCAGCAGTTTGAAGGGCGGTGAGCAGTTCTTC. Its translation is CASSLKGGEQFF.

This sequence joins TRBV5-6 and TRBJ2-2, with 13 bases matching TRBD2. Germline CDR1 and CDR2: SGHDT and YYEEEE. V gave up 3 bases and J gave up 1 base; unmatched junction bases: 3. The CDR3 covers 17 residues. This CDR3 reads CASSSGLAGLNTGELFF. The CDR3 nucleotides are TGTGCCAGCAGCTCGGGACTAGCGGGACTGAACACCGGGGAGCTGTTTTTT.

This chain links TRBV28 with TRBJ1-2; 7 bases line up with TRBD1. This CDR3 is built from 15 residues. CDR1 and CDR2 (germline): MDHEN, SYDVKM. V lost 4 bases and J lost 5; bases outside the gene matches: 10. CDR3 sequence reads: CASSSDRENQYGYTF. CDR3 DNA sequence: TGTGCCAGCAGTTCCGACAGGGAAAACCAATATGGCTACACCTTC.

V gene TRBV28 combines with J gene TRBJ1-5; D unclear. V dropped 7 bases and J dropped 4 bases, with 14 bases sitting between them. Germline-derived CDR1 and CDR2 are MDHEN and SYDVKM. The CDR3 contains 14 residues. The CDR3, as DNA: TGTGCCAGCAACCCGGACTTCGGGAATCAGCCCCAGCATTTT. Its protein product is CASNPDFGNQPQHF. Using reference TRBV28 and TRBJ1-5 for the parts outside the CDR3, the full variable domain is DVKVTQSSRYLVKRTGEKVFLECVQDMDHENMFWYRQDPGLGLRLIYFSYDVKMKEKGDIPEGYSVSREKKERFSLILESASTNQTSMYLCASNPDFGNQPQHFGDGTRLSIL.

The V and J genes are TRBV6-4 and TRBJ2-1; D is ambiguous. From germline, CDR1 is MRHNA and CDR2 SNTAGT. V lost 4 bases and J lost 0, with 7 bases in between. This CDR3 spans 14 amino acids. The CDR3 DNA follows: TGTGCCAGCAGTGCCACCTTCTCCTACAATGAGCAGTTCTTC. This translates into CASSATFSYNEQFF.

On this clone itself: Other DNA sequences within the sample encode an identical CDR3. V gene TRBV27 combines with J gene TRBJ2-7; the D is unclear. The CDR3 spans 13 residues. Germline V gene data show CDR1 as MNHEY and CDR2 as SMNVEV (reference sequence). The V end lost 2 bases, the J end lost 2 bases, and 7 bases lay between the germline ends. CDR3 in amino acids: CASSLGRTYEQYF. The CDR3 region has the DNA TGTGCCAGCAGTTTAGGCCGCACCTACGAGCAGTACTTC.

V gene TRBV11-2 combines with J gene TRBJ2-7; no reliable D call. The CDR3 is made up of 12 amino acids. The V end was cut by 3 bases, the J end by 3 bases, with 6 bases between. Germline V gene data show CDR1 as SGHAT and CDR2 as FQNNGV. CDR3 nucleotide sequence: TGTGCCAGCAGCTTCCCCCTCTACGAGCAGTACTTC. Translated, it gives CASSFPLYEQYF.

In regard to this clone: The sample has other DNA sequences that encode this CDR3 too. The J gene is TRBJ2-3, the V gene TRBV7-9, with D perhaps given as TRBD1 or TRBD2 (6 bases each). This CDR3 region has 12 residues. Trimming took 5 bases from V and 6 from J, leaving 9 bases between them. Germline assignment: CDR1 SEHNR and CDR2 FQNEAQ (reference sequence). This CDR3 is CASSTGRDTQYF. CDR3 nucleotides: TGTGCCAGCAGCACAGGGAGGGATACGCAGTATTTT.

The chain carries TRBV15 and TRBJ2-7, with TRBD1 as a possible D gene (5 bases). CDR1 and CDR2 from the germline V gene are LNHNV and YYDKDF (reference sequence). Trimming removed 0 bases from V and 3 bases from J, with 12 bases in between. This CDR3 is built from 15 residues. As DNA, the CDR3 is TGTGCCACCAGCAGAGAGGGGCAGCCGTTCTACGAGCAGTACTTC. Translation gives CATSREGQPFYEQYF.

This clone was seen a few times. One base away lies a much larger clone, so this may be a sequencing read error. This sample includes further DNA sequences coding for the same CDR3. The chain has TRBV28 and TRBJ1-4; D not certain. Germline values: CDR1 MDHEN, CDR2 SYDVKM. CDR3 length equals 11 residues. V was pared by 3 bases and J by 7 bases, with 3 bases between. The CDR3 nucleotides read TGTGCCAGCAGTTTCGGTGAAAAACTGTTTTTT. Protein sequence: CASSFGEKLFF.

The chain carries TRBV15 and TRBJ1-5; D remains ambiguous. V lost 0 bases and J 8 bases, leaving 8 bases between the germline ends. The CDR3 has 13 amino acids. The germline gives CDR1 LNHNV, CDR2 YYDKDF (reference sequence). The CDR3 DNA follows: TGTGCCACCAGCAGAGATCCGACCAAGCCCCAGCATTTT. The encoded protein is CATSRDPTKPQHF.

This sequence joins TRBV18 and TRBJ2-5; possibly TRBD2 for D (6 bases). The germline V gene has CDR1 KGHSH and CDR2 LQKENI. CDR3 length equals 13 residues. Trimming stripped 4 bases from V and 2 bases from J, with 8 bases between. In DNA, the CDR3 is TGTGCCAGCTCACGGGGGGAACAAGAGACCCAGTACTTC. Translation gives CASSRGEQETQYF.

This sequence joins TRBV6-6 and TRBJ2-7; 10 nucleotides agree with TRBD1. Losses at the gene ends were 0 bases for V and 2 bases for J; bases not matched to a gene: 4. The germline CDR1 and CDR2 sequences are MNHNY and SVGAGI (reference sequence). The CDR3 contains 16 residues. The CDR3 protein is CASSYSRDRGTYEQYF. DNA of the CDR3: TGTGCCAGCAGTTACTCTCGGGACAGGGGTACCTACGAGCAGTACTTC.